This is a list of T cell receptor beta chains from one sample in a study of CD4 and CD8 cells across lung adenocarcinoma regions. TCRdb reprocessed the PCR reads with MiXCR, giving one entry per CDR3 protein. Among around 8,000 distinct CDR3 sequences listed, around 43% were seen once. Input material: CD4+ T cells from the margin of a lung tumor. These receptors all stem from a female donor with lung adenocarcinoma. The CD4 and CD8 labels of this study may be unreliable. CDR3s include the opening cysteine and the closing phenylalanine or tryptophan. D genes are given only for firm matches. Where a row states a size, it is once, few, many or the class of an expanded clone; other rows omit it.

J gene: TRBJ2-3
V gene: TRBV7-3
D gene: .
clone size: .
CDR3 protein: CASRKGGVSTDKQYF
CDR3 DNA: TGTGCCAGCAGAAAGGGGGGTGTGAGCACCGATAAGCAGTATTTT

J gene: TRBJ1-1
V gene: TRBV6-1
D gene: .
clone size: .
CDR3 protein: CASSEHYLNTEAFF
CDR3 DNA: TGTGCCAGCAGTGAGCATTACCTGAACACTGAAGCTTTCTTT

J gene: TRBJ2-7
V gene: TRBV6-1
D gene: .
clone size: .
CDR3 protein: CVSSGPLGASYEQYF
CDR3 DNA: TGTGTCAGCAGTGGGCCTCTCGGAGCCTCCTACGAGCAGTACTTC

J gene: TRBJ2-7
V gene: TRBV6-5
D gene: TRBD1
clone size: many
CDR3 protein: CASSYSRQGSYEQYF
CDR3 DNA: TGTGCCAGCAGTTACTCTCGACAGGGCTCCTACGAGCAGTACTTC

J gene: TRBJ2-3
V gene: TRBV10-1
D gene: .
clone size: few
CDR3 protein: CASSEVAEVDTQYF
CDR3 DNA: TGCGCCAGCAGTGAGGTAGCCGAGGTAGATACGCAGTATTTT

J gene: TRBJ2-3
V gene: TRBV6-1
D gene: TRBD2
clone size: .
CDR3 protein: CASSGRVAGRWGTDIQYF
CDR3 DNA: TGTGCCAGCAGTGGAAGGGTAGCGGGGCGGTGGGGCACAGACATTCAGTATTTC

J gene: TRBJ2-3
V gene: TRBV20-1
D gene: TRBD1
clone size: .
CDR3 protein: CSAPSRDRGWGADTQYF
CDR3 DNA: TGCAGTGCTCCGTCCCGGGACAGGGGCTGGGGCGCAGATACGCAGTATTTT

J gene: TRBJ2-1
V gene: TRBV4-1
D gene: TRBD2
clone size: many
CDR3 protein: CASSPLGSGSHNEQFF
CDR3 DNA: TGCGCCAGCAGCCCTCTGGGAAGCGGGAGTCACAATGAGCAGTTCTTC

J gene: TRBJ2-3
V gene: TRBV10-3
D gene: .
clone size: .
CDR3 protein: CATRRGSASTNTQYF
CDR3 DNA: TGTGCCACCCGAAGGGGCAGCGCTAGCACAAATACGCAGTATTTC

J gene: TRBJ2-4
V gene: TRBV7-2
D gene: TRBD2
clone size: .
CDR3 protein: CASSLGLAGENIQYF
CDR3 DNA: TGTGCCAGCAGCTTAGGACTAGCGGGGGAAAACATTCAGTACTTC

J gene: TRBJ1-1
V gene: TRBV27
D gene: .
clone size: medium-sized
CDR3 protein: CASSSPTVMNTEAFF
CDR3 DNA: TGTGCCAGCAGTTCCCCGACAGTCATGAACACTGAAGCTTTCTTT

J gene: TRBJ2-1
V gene: TRBV6-5
D gene: TRBD2
clone size: medium-sized
CDR3 protein: CASSYSGSLYNEQFF
CDR3 DNA: TGTGCCAGCAGTTACAGCGGGAGCCTCTACAATGAGCAGTTCTTC

J gene: TRBJ1-6
V gene: TRBV6-5
D gene: .
clone size: few
CDR3 protein: CASSYTQGRVAYNSPLHF
CDR3 DNA: TGTGCCAGCAGTTACACCCAGGGCAGGGTAGCCTATAATTCACCCCTCCACTTT

J gene: TRBJ2-3
V gene: TRBV6-1
D gene: .
clone size: medium-sized
CDR3 protein: CASSEYVGGTQYF
CDR3 DNA: TGTGCCAGCAGTGAATATGTGGGAGGTACGCAGTATTTT

J gene: TRBJ2-5
V gene: TRBV28
D gene: .
clone size: .
CDR3 protein: CASSPSPVTQYF
CDR3 DNA: TGTGCCAGCAGTCCCAGCCCGGTAACCCAGTACTTC

J gene: TRBJ2-1
V gene: TRBV7-2
D gene: .
clone size: medium-sized
CDR3 protein: CASSPLYGAYNEQFF
CDR3 DNA: TGTGCCAGCAGCCCTTTGTATGGGGCCTACAATGAGCAGTTCTTC